Listed below are T cell receptor beta chains from one sample, sequenced in a study of shared clonotypes between healthy human individuals. TCRdb's copy holds only in-frame clones and misses some; the assay was immunoSEQ multiplex PCR. The repertoire includes 950,000 to 1,100,000 clones, around three quarters of them detected once, and 0.6% to 0.75% sits in the top ten. Input material: memory CD4+ T cells from PBMCs. The receptors here all came from a man aged 18 to 35 in good health. Some clones in this sample may be carry-over from other donors' samples. Both conserved end residues are part of each CDR3. The order of the fields is V gene, D gene, clone size, J gene, CDR3 DNA, CDR3 protein. D genes are given only for firm matches. Clone size appears in some rows only: once, few, many, or a class for an expanded clone.

TRBV6-1	TRBD1	NA	TRBJ2-3	TGTGCCAGCAGTGAAACGGGACAGGGACAGGGTACGCAGTATTTT	CASSETGQGQGTQYF
TRBV29-1	NA	few	TRBJ1-3	TGCAGCGTTGAGGCCGGAAACACCATATATTTT	CSVEAGNTIYF
TRBV30	NA	NA	TRBJ1-5	TGTGCCTGGCGGGATACAGGGAGATCGGCCCAGCATTTT	CAWRDTGRSAQHF
TRBV28	TRBD2	NA	TRBJ2-1	TGTGCCAGCAGTAGACTAGCGGGAGGGTACAATGAGCAGTTCTTC	CASSRLAGGYNEQFF
TRBV28	TRBD2	few	TRBJ2-3	TGTGCCAGCAGTTTAGTGGCTAGCGGAGACACAGATACGCAGTATTTT	CASSLVASGDTDTQYF
TRBV5-1	NA	NA	TRBJ2-7	TGCGCCAGCAGCCCGCCCCCGTTCTACGAGCAGTACTTC	CASSPPPFYEQYF
TRBV6-1	NA	NA	TRBJ2-5	TGTGCCACCCAGCCAGAAAAAGAGACCCAGTACTTC	CATQPEKETQYF
TRBV9	TRBD1	NA	TRBJ1-5	TGTGCCAGCAGCGTCAGGGGGGAGCAGCCCCAGCATTTT	CASSVRGEQPQHF
TRBV4-2	NA	many	TRBJ2-2	TGTGCCAGCAGCCAAGACGGGCTCACCGGGGAGCTGTTTTTT	CASSQDGLTGELFF
TRBV5-4	TRBD1	NA	TRBJ1-1	TGTGCCAGCAGCCCAGCGCGACAGGGCAGGTTTGAAGCTTTCTTT	CASSPARQGRFEAFF
TRBV6-4	NA	NA	TRBJ2-3	TGTGCCAGCAGTGCCATGGAGGCGTGGATCACAGATACGCAGTATTTT	CASSAMEAWITDTQYF
TRBV4-1	NA	once	TRBJ1-2	TGCGCCAGCAGCCAAGGTGCGGGGGATAGCGGCTATGGCTACACCTTC	CASSQGAGDSGYGYTF
TRBV7-9	NA	NA	TRBJ2-6	TGTGCCAGCATCCGGACCTTCTCTGGGGCCAACGTCCTGACTTTC	CASIRTFSGANVLTF
TRBV11-2	NA	many	TRBJ2-5	TGTGCCAGCAGCCCTCCTTGGGCGGGCCAAGAGACCCAGTACTTC	CASSPPWAGQETQYF
TRBV5-1	TRBD1	NA	TRBJ2-3	TGCGCCAGCAGCTATAGACAGGGACCCACAGATACGCAGTATTTT	CASSYRQGPTDTQYF
TRBV28	TRBD2	NA	TRBJ2-1	TGTGCCAGCAGTTTCCTAATTAAAGCGGGATTTAACGGTGAGCAGTTCTTC	CASSFLIKAGFNGEQFF
TRBV30	NA	NA	TRBJ2-3	TGTGCCTGGAGTGTTTGGGGCCGCACAGATACGCAGTATTTT	CAWSVWGRTDTQYF
TRBV29-1	TRBD1	NA	TRBJ1-1	TGCAGCTCATTTAAGGGGGCGCACACTGAAGCTTTCTTT	CSSFKGAHTEAFF
TRBV9	TRBD2	NA	TRBJ2-1	TGTGCCAGCAGCGTGGGACTACGGAATGAGCAGTTCTTC	CASSVGLRNEQFF
TRBV7-9	NA	few	TRBJ2-7	TGTGCCAGCAGCTTAGGGACAGCCTACGAGCAGTACTTC	CASSLGTAYEQYF
TRBV7-2	TRBD2	NA	TRBJ2-1	TGTGCCAGCAGCTTAGACGGGAGGGTCGATGAGCAGTTCTTC	CASSLDGRVDEQFF
TRBV28	NA	NA	TRBJ2-2	TGTGCCAGCACCCCGGGGTCAGGGTACACCGGGGAGCTGTTTTTT	CASTPGSGYTGELFF
TRBV7-3	NA	NA	TRBJ2-2	TGTGCCAGCGGATTTTATGAGGCCGGGGAGCTGTTTTTT	CASGFYEAGELFF
TRBV7-2	NA	NA	TRBJ1-1	TGTGCCAGCAGCTTAATGGGGTTTGGGAACACTGAAGCTTTCTTT	CASSLMGFGNTEAFF
TRBV27	NA	NA	TRBJ2-5	TGTGCCAGCAGTAAGGAGAGATTTAGGGAGACCCAGTACTTC	CASSKERFRETQYF
TRBV28	NA	NA	TRBJ2-5	TGTGCCAGCAGCCCCGGCGGAGGGGCAGAGACCCAGTACTTC	CASSPGGGAETQYF
TRBV10-3	NA	few	TRBJ1-1	TGTGCCATCAGTGGGGTGAACACTGAAGCTTTCTTT	CAISGVNTEAFF
TRBV18	NA	NA	TRBJ2-2	TGTGCCAGCTCACACGGGGACTTTATGACCGGGGAGCTGTTTTTT	CASSHGDFMTGELFF
TRBV30	NA	NA	TRBJ1-5	TGTGCCTGGACAGGGTCTAGCAATCAGCCCCAGCATTTT	CAWTGSSNQPQHF
TRBV7-2	NA	NA	TRBJ2-7	TGTGCCAGCAGCTTAGCGTCGACGAGTTCACCCTACGAGCAGTACTTC	CASSLASTSSPYEQYF
TRBV29-1	TRBD1	NA	TRBJ2-7	TGCAGCGTTGTCGGGACAGGGAAATACGAGCAGTACTTC	CSVVGTGKYEQYF
TRBV6-5	NA	NA	TRBJ2-3	TGTGCCAGCAGTTACTCGATACTTTCGTGGCGGGATACGCAGTATTTT	CASSYSILSWRDTQYF
TRBV7-2	NA	NA	TRBJ1-4	TGTGCCAGCAGCTTAGGTTCCCGTCGTGAAAAACTGTTTTTT	CASSLGSRREKLFF
TRBV7-3	TRBD2	NA	TRBJ2-3	TGTGCCAGCAGCTACAGACTAGCGGGAGTTACAGATACGCAGTATTTT	CASSYRLAGVTDTQYF
TRBV19	NA	NA	TRBJ2-3	TGTGCCAGTAAATCTTCCTCCCCAGATACGCAGTATTTT	CASKSSSPDTQYF
TRBV5-6	TRBD1	NA	TRBJ2-7	TGTGCCAGCAGCTCCTCCCGAGGGACAGGGGGCGTCAACGAGCAGTACTTC	CASSSSRGTGGVNEQYF
TRBV10-2	TRBD2	NA	TRBJ2-7	TGCGCCAGCGGCTACCCCGCTAGCGGGAGACTGGGGGGCAACGAGCAGTACTTC	CASGYPASGRLGGNEQYF
TRBV30	TRBD1	many	TRBJ1-2	TGTGCCTGGGGGGACAGGCGCTATGGCTACACCTTC	CAWGDRRYGYTF
TRBV10-2	TRBD1	NA	TRBJ2-7	TGCGCCAGCAGTCCCCAGGGGGAATATAACGAGCAGTACTTC	CASSPQGEYNEQYF
TRBV28	NA	NA	TRBJ1-5	TGTGCCAGCAGTTTAGAGTCAGGGCTAGGCAATCAGCCCCAGCATTTT	CASSLESGLGNQPQHF
TRBV6-5	NA	once	TRBJ1-3	TGTGCCAGCAGGACTACAGGCTTCTCTGGAAACACCATATATTTT	CASRTTGFSGNTIYF
TRBV28	NA	once	TRBJ1-1	TGTGCCAGCAGCCGAGGGGGGCTGAACACTGAAGCTTTCTTT	CASSRGGLNTEAFF
TRBV18	TRBD2	NA	TRBJ2-7	TGTGCCAGCTCACCGACTAGCGGGTTTATCTACGAGCAGTACTTC	CASSPTSGFIYEQYF
TRBV5-6	NA	NA	TRBJ2-1	TGTGCCAGCAGCTCAGACGGGGGCGCTTCGGGTGAGCAGTTCTTC	CASSSDGGASGEQFF
TRBV6-5	NA	NA	TRBJ2-5	TGTGCCAGCAGTTACGGGGGGCGCGAGACCCAGTACTTC	CASSYGGRETQYF
TRBV5-1	TRBD2	NA	TRBJ2-7	TGCGCCAGCAGCTTGGGGACTAGCGGGGGGGCCTACGAGCAGTACTTC	CASSLGTSGGAYEQYF
TRBV2	TRBD1	NA	TRBJ2-7	TGTGCCAGCAGTGCCGGGACAGGGCCCTACGAGCAGTACTTC	CASSAGTGPYEQYF
TRBV5-1	TRBD2	few	TRBJ2-3	TGCGCCAGCAGCTTGGGACTAGCGGGAGGGTATGATACGCAGTATTTT	CASSLGLAGGYDTQYF
TRBV25-1	NA	few	TRBJ2-5	TGTGCCAGCAGTGAACCGGGAGTGAGGCTAGGGGAGCAGTACTTC	CASSEPGVRLGEQYF
TRBV10-3	TRBD1	few	TRBJ1-2	TGTGCCATCAGTGAAGGGACAGTAGTTTATGGCTACACCTTC	CAISEGTVVYGYTF